This passage covers 9 T cell receptor beta chains from one sample sequenced in a study of human T cells and chemical hapten exposure. TCRdb re-derived calls from the RACE reads in MiXCR, one entry per CDR3 protein. The sample includes 280,000 or so distinct CDR3 sequences, around 7.3% seen only once; the top ten take about 1.1%. The time point was: pre-sensitization, week 0. The sample's treatment: therapeutic diphenylcyclopropenone sensitization with weekly scalp DPC. The sequencing here drew on whole blood, taken in connection with sensitization to the hapten diphenylcyclopropenone (DPC). Receptor source: a man aged 18 to 30 with alopecia areata. Some clones in this sample may be carry-over from other donors' samples.

The chain couples TRBV14 to TRBJ1-2; perhaps TRBD1 as D (6 bases). The CDR3 totals 16 residues. The germline V gene has CDR1 SGHDN and CDR2 FVKESK. Trimming shortened V by 2 bases and J by 4 bases, and 17 bases separated the two germline ends. CDR3 sequence (DNA): TGTGCCAGCAGCCAAAACTTACGGACAGACGCCTATGGCTACACCTTC. Protein product: CASSQNLRTDAYGYTF.

This clonotype was seen many times. This sequence joins TRBV5-1 and TRBJ2-7; unclear D gene. The CDR3 is made up of 15 amino acids. Trimming shortened V by 1 base and J by 4 bases, and 15 bases separated the two germline ends. Germline lookup yields CDR1 SGHRS and CDR2 YFSETQ. DNA of the CDR3: TGCGCCAGCAGCTTGCTTCCGGCACGGGCTTACGAGCAGTACTTC. Encoded protein: CASSLLPARAYEQYF.

Ten or more counts support this clonotype. The chain has TRBV4-3 and TRBJ2-1; tentatively, D is TRBD1 (6 bases). CDR3 size: 18 residues. The germline V and J ends were trimmed by 1 base and 7 bases, with 23 bases remaining between them. Germline V lookup: CDR1 LGHNA, CDR2 YSLEER. This chain's CDR3 is CASSQGPLAEQGVNEQFF. CDR3 nucleotide sequence: TGCGCCAGCAGCCAAGGTCCTCTTGCAGAACAGGGCGTTAATGAGCAGTTCTTC.

This clonotype was found a few times. The CDR3 spells CATRGPLWGTEAFF. DNA for the CDR3: TGTGCCACCAGGGGACCTCTATGGGGGACTGAAGCTTTCTTT. J is TRBJ1-1 and V is TRBV15; weak D call: TRBD1 (5 bases). V lost 6 bases and J 5 bases, leaving 16 bases between the germline ends. The CDR3 length is 14 residues. The germline CDR1 and CDR2 sequences are LNHNV and YYDKDF (reference sequence).

This chain links TRBV5-4 with TRBJ2-1; tentatively, D is TRBD2 (5 bases). Trimming left V 0 bases short and J 6 bases short, with 13 bases between. The germline gives CDR1 SGHNT, CDR2 YYREEE (reference sequence). This CDR3 region has 15 residues. The CDR3 loop is CASSLGSALINEQFF. Written as DNA, the CDR3 is TGTGCCAGCAGCTTGGGTAGCGCTCTGATCAATGAGCAGTTCTTC.

The chain has TRBV14 and TRBJ2-3; 9 positions agree with TRBD2. This CDR3 region has 14 residues. CDR1 is SGHDN, CDR2 FVKESK, per germline. The V gene end was trimmed by 0 bases and the J gene end by 9 bases; junction bases not matched to a gene: 4. This chain's CDR3 is CASSQENLAGTQYF. CDR3 coding DNA: TGTGCCAGCAGCCAAGAAAATCTAGCGGGGACGCAGTATTTT. Full variable domain (rest looked up from reference TRBV14 and TRBJ2-3): EAGVTQFPSHSVIEKGQTVTLRCDPISGHDNLYWYRRVMGKEIKFLLHFVKESKQDESGMPNNRFLAERTGGTYSTLKVQPAELEDSGVYFCASSQENLAGTQYFGPGTRLTVL.

This clonotype occurred many times. This chain uses TRBV4-3 with TRBJ1-6; 7 bases are shared with TRBD1. CDR3 length equals 16 residues. Germline V CDR1 and CDR2: LGHNA, YSLEER. Germline trimming cut 5 bases from V and 8 bases from J; bases unmatched to any gene: 12. The CDR3 DNA reads as TGCGCCAGCAGCTCCGATCCAGGGGGGCGTCATTCACCCCTCCACTTT. Translated, it gives CASSSDPGGRHSPLHF.

This clonotype was found a few times. The V call is TRBV11-2, the J call TRBJ2-2; 7 nucleotides match TRBD2. Trimming removed 2 bases from V and 3 bases from J; junction bases left unmatched: 6. The CDR3 length is 16 residues. The V gene's germline CDR1 is SGHAT and CDR2 FQNNGV. The CDR3 DNA reads as TGTGCCAGCAGCTTATCACTAGCGAGAGACACCGGGGAGCTGTTTTTT. Translated, it gives CASSLSLARDTGELFF.

This clonotype has ten or more counts. V usage is TRBV4-3 and J usage is TRBJ1-6, with D tentatively TRBD1 (6 bases). Trimming stripped 4 bases from V and 0 bases from J, with 10 bases between. CDR3 length: 16 residues. Germline-derived CDR1 and CDR2 are LGHNA and YSLEER. In DNA form, the CDR3 reads TGCGCCAGCAGCCGGGACACGAGCTCCTATAATTCACCCCTCCACTTT. Amino acids: CASSRDTSSYNSPLHF.